This TCR beta chain was recovered during a study of blood T cell repertoires in COVID-19. Study summary: From T cells, B-cell-depleted T cells, or PBMCs came the material, which was cDNA or gDNA.

The assay was immunoSEQ multiplex PCR, and TCRdb's table has in-frame clones only and misses some. Of about 150,000 clones in the sample, roughly 80% were seen once. Looked up from germline, CDR1 is KGHSH and CDR2 is LQKENI. This CDR3 has 13 amino acids. The V end lost 2 bases, the J end lost 7 bases, and 6 bases lay between the germline ends. Input material: peripheral blood. The chain has TRBV18 and TRBJ1-6, with a tentative D call TRBD1 (5 bases). The sequence came from a woman between 55 and 75 years old with acute or convalescent COVID-19. In nucleotides, the CDR3 is TGTGCCAGCTCACCAGACAGAAATTCACCCCTCCACTTT. Its translation is CASSPDRNSPLHF.